A single sample is the source of the 14 T cell receptor beta chains below, sequenced in a study of blood T cell repertoires in COVID-19. Clones were read by immunoSEQ multiplex PCR, and TCRdb kept only the in-frame ones, dropping some. The table has approximately 200,000 clones, 85% seen once. Sequenced input: PBMCs or T cells enriched from blood (not recorded which). All receptors come from a man aged 40-55 years who had recovered from COVID-19.

The chain combines TRBV15 with TRBJ2-2; 10 nucleotides line up with TRBD2. The CDR3 is 16 amino acids. J lost 5 bases, V lost 3 bases, and 6 bases had no gene match. From germline, CDR1 is LNHNV and CDR2 YYDKDF (reference sequence). DNA for the CDR3: TGTGCCACCAGCAGGAGGTCAGCGGGAGGGACCGGGGAGCTGTTTTTT. This encodes CATSRRSAGGTGELFF.

This chain links TRBV2 with TRBJ2-2; D unresolved. V lost 7 bases and J lost 0, with 9 bases in between. The CDR3 contains 14 residues. CDR1 and CDR2 (germline): SNHLY, FYNNEI. CDR3 DNA: TGTGCCAGCAAGGAGCGAACGAACACCGGGGAGCTGTTTTTT. Translated: CASKERTNTGELFF.

The chain couples TRBV25-1 to TRBJ1-3, with 11 bases lining up with TRBD1. After removal of 9 bases from V and 1 base from J, the junction contained 5 bases not matched to a gene. This CDR3 is built from 15 residues. Germline CDR1 is MGHDK and CDR2 is SYGVNS. CDR3 in amino acids: CARPWDRGSGNTIYF. The DNA for the CDR3 is TGTGCCAGACCCTGGGACAGGGGGTCTGGAAACACCATATATTTT.

The chain combines TRBV29-1 with TRBJ1-2; TRBD1 matches at 7 bases. Germline CDR1 is SQVTM and CDR2 is ANQGSEA. V gave up 7 bases and J gave up 5 bases; unmatched junction bases: 4. This CDR3 is 11 amino acids long. DNA for the CDR3: TGCAGCGGCAGGGGGTATTATGGCTACACCTTC. It is translated as CSGRGYYGYTF.

V is TRBV2 and J is TRBJ1-2, with D possibly matching TRBD1 (6 bases). CDR3 length: 13 amino acids. Germline V gives CDR1 SNHLY, CDR2 FYNNEI. Trimming shortened V by 4 bases and J by 4 bases, and 10 bases separated the two germline ends. The CDR3 reads CASSAGEFYGYTF. CDR3 coding DNA: TGTGCCAGCAGTGCAGGGGAATTCTATGGCTACACCTTC. The complete variable domain, with remaining parts taken from reference TRBV2 and TRBJ1-2, reads EPEVTQTPSHQVTQMGQEVILRCVPISNHLYFYWYRQILGQKVEFLVSFYNNEISEKSEIFDDQFSVERPDGSNFTLKIRSTKLEDSAMYFCASSAGEFYGYTFGSGTRLTVV.

V gene TRBV19 combines with J gene TRBJ1-5; D not certain. The V gene's germline CDR1 is LNHDA and CDR2 SQIVND (reference sequence). This CDR3 contains 12 residues. V lost 7 bases and J 2 bases, leaving 6 bases between the germline ends. The CDR3 bases are TGTGCCAGTAATCGGGGCAATCAGCCCCAGCATTTT. This encodes CASNRGNQPQHF.

The chain uses TRBV6-5 and TRBJ2-1; 10 bases line up with TRBD2. With V trimmed by 7 bases and J by 7 bases, 10 bases remained unmatched. Germline CDR1 reads MNHEY; CDR2 reads SVGAGI. This CDR3 contains 15 residues. CDR3 DNA sequence: TGTGCCAGCAACCCTAGCGGGAGCTCGGGGAATGAGCAGTTCTTC. Protein sequence: CASNPSGSSGNEQFF.

The rearrangement links TRBV18 to TRBJ2-1; 8 positions agree with TRBD1. V gave up 6 bases and J gave up 6 bases; unmatched junction bases: 13. Germline loops: CDR1 KGHSH, CDR2 LQKENI. The CDR3 is 16 residues long. CDR3 sequence (DNA): TGTGCCAGCTCCCCAGGAGGCCAGGGGGCTGTCAATGAGCAGTTCTTC. Encoded protein: CASSPGGQGAVNEQFF.

The V gene is TRBV7-3, the J gene TRBJ1-2; D is perhaps TRBD1 (5 bases). This CDR3 is built from 14 residues. V was clipped by 0 bases and J by 0 bases, with 5 bases between them. The V gene's germline CDR1 is SGHTA and CDR2 FQGTGA. The CDR3 loop is CASSLTGANYGYTF. The CDR3 coding sequence is TGTGCCAGCAGCTTAACAGGGGCTAACTATGGCTACACCTTC.

This clone has more than one count but fewer than ten. One junction end does not reproduce the germline sequence, and a read error may be involved. The chain couples TRBV27 to TRBJ2-7, with 8 bases fitting TRBD1. Germline V gene lookup returns CDR1 MNHEY and CDR2 SMNVEV (reference sequence). There are 16 residues in the CDR3. The CDR3 sequence is CASSLSVGDRFYGQYF. Written as DNA, the CDR3 is TGTGCCAGCAGTCTATCGGTCGGGGACAGGTTCTACGGGCAGTACTTC.

This clone was picked up one time. In DNA, the CDR3 is TGTGCCAGCAGCTTACTAGCGGGAGGAGCTGAGCAGTTCTTC. Amino acid sequence: CASSLLAGGAEQFF. The genes are TRBV7-3 and TRBJ2-1; 11 bases line up with TRBD2. With 2 bases clipped from V and 9 bases from J, the junction kept 3 bases outside the gene matches. This CDR3 has 14 amino acids. The V gene's germline CDR1 is SGHTA and CDR2 FQGTGA. Together with reference TRBV7-3 and TRBJ2-1, the CDR3 gives the full variable domain: GAGVSQTPSNKVTEKGKYVELRCDPISGHTALYWYRQSLGQGPEFLIYFQGTGAADDSGLPNDRFFAVRPEGSVSTLKIQRTERGDSAVYLCASSLLAGGAEQFFGPGTRLTVL.

To note about this clone: Distinct nucleotide sequences in the sample also encode this CDR3. The rearrangement links TRBV5-1 to TRBJ2-2; D is unclear. CDR3 size: 15 residues. The germline gives CDR1 SGHRS, CDR2 YFSETQ. V gave up 1 base and J gave up 0 bases, with 7 bases separating them. CDR3 in amino acids: CASSLSSANTGELFF. The CDR3 DNA reads TGCGCCAGCAGCTTGAGCAGCGCGAACACCGGGGAGCTGTTTTTT.

This clone was detected only a few times. The chain has TRBV30 and TRBJ1-3; TRBD1 agrees at 9 bases. The CDR3 consists of 16 residues. Looked up from germline, CDR1 is GTSNPN and CDR2 is SVGIG (reference sequence). V lost 3 bases, J lost 3 bases, and 9 bases stayed unmatched. This chain's CDR3 is CAWSASWTGDGNTIYF. The CDR3 coding sequence is TGTGCCTGGAGCGCCTCATGGACAGGGGATGGAAACACCATATATTTT.

The rearrangement joins TRBV29-1 to TRBJ1-2; D remains unclear. V was clipped by 7 bases and J by 2 bases, with 14 bases between them. The CDR3 is made up of 13 amino acids. CDR1 and CDR2 from the germline V gene are SQVTM and ANQGSEA. The CDR3 loop is CSGGGDGNYGYTF. CDR3 coding DNA: TGCAGCGGCGGCGGAGATGGCAACTATGGCTACACCTTC.